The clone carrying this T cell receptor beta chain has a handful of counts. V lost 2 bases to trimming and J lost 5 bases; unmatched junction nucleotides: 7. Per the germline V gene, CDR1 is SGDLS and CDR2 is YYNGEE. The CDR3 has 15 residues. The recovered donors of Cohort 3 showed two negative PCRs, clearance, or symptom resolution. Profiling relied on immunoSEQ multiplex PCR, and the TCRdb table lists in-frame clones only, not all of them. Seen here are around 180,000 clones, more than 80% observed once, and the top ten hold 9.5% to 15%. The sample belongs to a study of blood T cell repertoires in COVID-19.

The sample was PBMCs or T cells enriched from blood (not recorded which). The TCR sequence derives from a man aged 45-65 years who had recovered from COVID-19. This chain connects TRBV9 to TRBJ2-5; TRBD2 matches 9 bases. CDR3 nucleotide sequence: TGTGCCAGCAGCGTTCAGGCGGGGGGGCCGGAGACCCAGTACTTC. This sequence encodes CASSVQAGGPETQYF.